These 14 T cell receptor beta chains were sequenced from one sample in a study of cytomegalovirus exposure and HLA in healthy donors. This PCR relied on a set of 60 Vbeta primers and 13 Jbeta primers. The assay was immunoSEQ multiplex PCR, and TCRdb's table has in-frame clones only and misses some. The data show about 180,000 clones, more than 60% seen once. Sequencing was carried out using PBMCs. These receptors were collected from a woman aged 55-69 years in good health and CMV-seropositive.

This clone has only one observation. The chain links TRBV19 to TRBJ2-1, with TRBD2 matching 15 bases. Unmatched junction bases numbered 8, after V lost 0 bases and J lost 11 bases. CDR1 and CDR2 from the germline V gene are LNHDA and SQIVND (reference sequence). This CDR3 is built from 17 residues. CDR3 in amino acids: CASSIDFGTSGRRQQFF. The CDR3 coding sequence is TGTGCCAGTAGTATAGATTTTGGGACTAGCGGGAGGCGTCAGCAGTTCTTC.

V usage is TRBV5-1 and J usage is TRBJ2-3, with 13 bases that match TRBD2. The V segment lost 4 bases and the J segment 2 bases; nucleotides outside the gene matches: 4. Looked up from germline, CDR1 is SGHRS and CDR2 is YFSETQ. This CDR3 is built from 16 residues. For the CDR3, the DNA is TGCGCCAGCAGCATGACTAGCGGGGGGAACACAGATACGCAGTATTTT. Translating it yields CASSMTSGGNTDTQYF.

The gene calls are TRBV27 and TRBJ2-7; TRBD2 aligns across 8 bases. The J segment lost 1 base and the V segment lost 2 bases, leaving 4 bases of the junction unmatched. The germline V gene has CDR1 MNHEY and CDR2 SMNVEV (reference sequence). This CDR3 has 15 residues. CDR3 bases: TGTGCCAGCAGTTTACTTGGCGGGAGGTCCTACGAGCAGTACTTC. This translates into CASSLLGGRSYEQYF.

This clone came up a few times. The gene calls are TRBV6-6 and TRBJ1-1; D perhaps matches TRBD1 (5 bases). The CDR3 has 13 amino acids. Germline V gene lookup returns CDR1 MNHNY and CDR2 SVGAGI (reference sequence). Trimming pared 2 bases from V and 3 bases from J, leaving 7 bases between. CDR3 in amino acids: CASSYRGDTEAFF. The CDR3 DNA reads TGTGCCAGCAGTTACCGGGGGGACACTGAAGCTTTCTTT.

The table lists this clone with a count of one. The rearrangement links TRBV5-4 to TRBJ1-4; D is ambiguous. Germline CDR1 and CDR2: SGHNT and YYREEE (reference sequence). The CDR3 consists of 15 residues. The germline V and J ends were trimmed by 6 bases and 8 bases, with 20 bases remaining between them. The CDR3 region is CASTQLGAGNEKLFF. The CDR3 region has the DNA TGTGCCAGCACCCAATTGGGTGCGGGAAACGAAAAACTGTTTTTT.

This chain joins TRBV18 and TRBJ2-3; 7 positions match TRBD2. The germline gives CDR1 KGHSH, CDR2 LQKENI. The CDR3 has 16 residues. The junction had 17 bases not matched to a gene; V was cut back by 6 bases and J by 8 bases. The CDR3 DNA reads as TGTGCCAGCTCCCAAACGTGGGAGGGGACGAAAGGTACGCAGTATTTT. Its translation: CASSQTWEGTKGTQYF.

This chain links TRBV4-1 with TRBJ1-4; tentative D call: TRBD1 (6 bases). Germline CDR1 and CDR2: MGHRA and YSYEKL. V lost 1 base and J lost 3, with 15 bases in between. The CDR3 sequence is 17 residues long. For the CDR3, the DNA is TGCGCCAGCAGCCAAGTCCCAGGGAGGGGGGCTAATGAAAAACTGTTTTTT. It codes for CASSQVPGRGANEKLFF.

This chain uses TRBV5-4 with TRBJ2-1; 8 nucleotides agree with TRBD1. From germline, CDR1 is SGHNT and CDR2 YYREEE (reference sequence). The V and J ends lost 4 bases and 10 bases, in that order; junction bases with no gene match: 7. The CDR3 has 13 amino acids. This CDR3 reads CASSPGQGVEQFF. In DNA form, the CDR3 reads TGTGCCAGCAGCCCCGGACAGGGTGTCGAGCAGTTCTTC. The full variable domain, its missing parts supplied by reference TRBV5-4 and TRBJ2-1, is ETGVTQSPTHLIKTRGQQVTLRCSSQSGHNTVSWYQQALGQGPQFIFQYYREEENGRGNFPPRFSGLQFPNYSSELNVNALELDDSALYLCASSPGQGVEQFFGPGTRLTVL.

The gene calls are TRBV2 and TRBJ2-2, with 7 bases lining up with TRBD1. After removal of 0 bases from V and 5 bases from J, the junction contained 3 bases not matched to a gene. The CDR3 is 15 amino acids. In germline, CDR1 is SNHLY, CDR2 FYNNEI. Here the CDR3 reads CASSEATGLTGELFF. Here the CDR3 DNA reads TGTGCCAGCAGTGAAGCGACAGGGTTAACCGGGGAGCTGTTTTTT.

The rearrangement joins TRBV28 to TRBJ1-4; D is possibly TRBD1 (5 bases). The germline V gene encodes CDR1 MDHEN and CDR2 SYDVKM. There are 14 residues in the CDR3. Trimming pared 2 bases from V and 8 bases from J, leaving 12 bases between. In DNA, the CDR3 is TGTGCCAGCAGTTTACCGGGAGAGGGGGAAAAACTGTTTTTT. Protein: CASSLPGEGEKLFF.

In this sample, this clone turned up once. The V and J genes are TRBV19 and TRBJ1-3; 7 nucleotides line up with TRBD1. J lost 0 bases, V lost 3 bases, and 2 bases had no gene match. Germline V gene lookup returns CDR1 LNHDA and CDR2 SQIVND (reference sequence). CDR3 size: 15 residues. CDR3 sequence (DNA): TGTGCCAGTAGTATGGGACAGAGCTCTGGAAACACCATATATTTT. This gives the protein CASSMGQSSGNTIYF.

This chain connects TRBV5-6 to TRBJ2-7; D is undetermined. The germline V gene has CDR1 SGHDT and CDR2 YYEEEE. The V end was cut by 3 bases, the J end by 4 bases, with 8 bases between. This CDR3 region has 12 residues. CDR3 protein: CASSYSAYEQYF. The CDR3 DNA is TGTGCCAGCAGCTACAGTGCGTACGAGCAGTACTTC.

In this sample, this clone turned up once. The chain couples TRBV9 to TRBJ2-2; the D is unclear. Trimming pared 0 bases from V and 5 bases from J, leaving 11 bases between. This CDR3 has 15 residues. The germline V gene encodes CDR1 SGDLS and CDR2 YYNGEE. The CDR3 sequence is CASSVATEFTGELFF. CDR3 in DNA: TGTGCCAGCAGCGTAGCTACTGAGTTTACCGGGGAGCTGTTTTTT.

The V gene is TRBV30, the J gene TRBJ2-7; D ambiguous. This CDR3 region has 11 residues. Germline CDR1 is GTSNPN and CDR2 is SVGIG (reference sequence). The V and J ends lost 2 bases and 1 base respectively, with 3 bases between them. In DNA, the CDR3 is TGTGCCTGGAGTCGTTCCTACGAGCAGTACTTC. Translating gives CAWSRSYEQYF.